Sequencing of this T cell receptor beta chain was carried out in a study of blood T cell repertoires in COVID-19. About the study: The United States, Italy and Spain were the sources of the acute and convalescent COVID-19 samples. PBMCs, B-cell-depleted T cells, or T cells provided the cDNA or gDNA that made up the material.

The trim removed 6 bases at V and 6 bases at J, leaving 7 bases unmatched. CDR1 is MDHEN, CDR2 SYDVKM, per germline. The CDR3 has 15 amino acids. Authors' analysis steps: Estimates of nucleated cell counts were drawn from the amplification of reference gene primers. This table comes from immunoSEQ multiplex PCR, and its TCRdb copy is limited to in-frame clones, with some not included. V and J calls and clone size are those listed in that table; D and trimming were worked out from the DNA. The sample yields over 80,000 clones, about nine tenths seen once. The chain recombines TRBV28 with TRBJ2-4; 11 bases line up with TRBD1. Sequencing was performed on peripheral blood. The clonotype was recovered from a human donor with active COVID-19. The donor label of this sample is uncertain. This CDR3 is CASSEGQGGRNIQYF. CDR3 nucleotide sequence: TGTGCCAGCAGCGAGGGACAGGGGGGCAGAAACATTCAGTACTTC.